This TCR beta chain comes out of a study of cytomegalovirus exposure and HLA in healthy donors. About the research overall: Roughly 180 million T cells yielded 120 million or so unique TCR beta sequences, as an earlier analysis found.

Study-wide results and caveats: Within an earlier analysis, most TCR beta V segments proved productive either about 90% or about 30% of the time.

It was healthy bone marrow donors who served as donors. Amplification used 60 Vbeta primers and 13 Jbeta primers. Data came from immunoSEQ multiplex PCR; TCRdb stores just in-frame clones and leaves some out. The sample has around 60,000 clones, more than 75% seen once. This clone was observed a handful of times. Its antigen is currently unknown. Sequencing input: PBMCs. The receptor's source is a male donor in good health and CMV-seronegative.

CDR3 loop: CASAGGGMNTGELFF. The CDR3 DNA reads as TGTGCCAGCGCTGGCGGGGGGATGAACACCGGGGAGCTGTTTTTT. V usage is TRBV6-5 and J usage is TRBJ2-2, with TRBD2 identical over 8 bases. CDR3 length: 15 residues. Germline CDR1 is MNHEY and CDR2 is SVGAGI. V was pared by 8 bases and J by 1 base, with 6 bases of the junction left unmatched.